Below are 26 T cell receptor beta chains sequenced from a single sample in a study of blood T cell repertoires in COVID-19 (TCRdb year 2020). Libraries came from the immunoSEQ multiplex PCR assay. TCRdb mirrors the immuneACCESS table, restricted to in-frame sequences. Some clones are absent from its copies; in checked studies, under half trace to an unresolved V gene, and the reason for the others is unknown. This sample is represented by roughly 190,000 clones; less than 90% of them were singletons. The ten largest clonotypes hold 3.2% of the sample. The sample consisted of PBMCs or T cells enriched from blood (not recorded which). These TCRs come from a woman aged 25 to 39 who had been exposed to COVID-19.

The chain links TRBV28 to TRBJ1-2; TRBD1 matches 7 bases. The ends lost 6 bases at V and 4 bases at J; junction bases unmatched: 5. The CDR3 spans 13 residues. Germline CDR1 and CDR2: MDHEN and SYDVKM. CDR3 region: CASSDRDLYGYTF. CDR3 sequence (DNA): TGTGCCAGCAGCGACAGGGACCTCTATGGCTACACCTTC.

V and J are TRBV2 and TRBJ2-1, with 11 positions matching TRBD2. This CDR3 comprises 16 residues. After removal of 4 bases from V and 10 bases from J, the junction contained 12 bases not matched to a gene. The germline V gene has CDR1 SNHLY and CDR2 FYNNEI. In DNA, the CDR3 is TGTGCCAGCAGTGGGGTTAGCGGGGGGGCAGGGAGCGAGCAGTTCTTC. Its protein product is CASSGVSGGAGSEQFF.

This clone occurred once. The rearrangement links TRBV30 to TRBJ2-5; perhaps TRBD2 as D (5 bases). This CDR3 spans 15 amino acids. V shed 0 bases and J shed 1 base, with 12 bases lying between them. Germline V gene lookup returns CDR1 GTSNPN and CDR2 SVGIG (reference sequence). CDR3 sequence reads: CAWSVPSGGQETQYF. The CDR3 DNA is TGTGCCTGGAGTGTACCCAGCGGAGGCCAAGAGACCCAGTACTTC.

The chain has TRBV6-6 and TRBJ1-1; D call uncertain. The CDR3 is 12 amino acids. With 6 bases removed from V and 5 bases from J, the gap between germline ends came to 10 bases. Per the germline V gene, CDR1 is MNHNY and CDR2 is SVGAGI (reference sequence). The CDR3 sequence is CASRPLRTEAFF. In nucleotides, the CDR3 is TGTGCCAGCAGACCCCTCAGGACTGAAGCTTTCTTT.

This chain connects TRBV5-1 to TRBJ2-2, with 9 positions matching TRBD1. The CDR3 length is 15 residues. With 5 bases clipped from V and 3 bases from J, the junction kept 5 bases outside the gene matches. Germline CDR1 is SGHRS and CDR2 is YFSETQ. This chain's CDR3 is CASSTDRGHTGELFF. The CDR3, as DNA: TGCGCCAGCAGTACGGACAGGGGCCACACCGGGGAGCTGTTTTTT.

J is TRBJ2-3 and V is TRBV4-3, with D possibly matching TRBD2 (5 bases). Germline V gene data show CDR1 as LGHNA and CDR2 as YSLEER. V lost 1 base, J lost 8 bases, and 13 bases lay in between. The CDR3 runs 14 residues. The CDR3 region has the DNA TGCGCCAGCAGCCAAGTTTCTAGGACTTTTACGCAGTATTTT. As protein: CASSQVSRTFTQYF.

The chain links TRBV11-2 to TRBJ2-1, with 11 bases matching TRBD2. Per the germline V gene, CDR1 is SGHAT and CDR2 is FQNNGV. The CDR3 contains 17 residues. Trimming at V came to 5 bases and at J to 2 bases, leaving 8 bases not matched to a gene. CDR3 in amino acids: CASSREVSGGAYNEQFF. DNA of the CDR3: TGTGCCAGCAGCCGGGAGGTTAGCGGGGGGGCCTACAATGAGCAGTTCTTC. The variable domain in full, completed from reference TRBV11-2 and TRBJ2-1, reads EAGVAQSPRYKIIEKRQSVAFWCNPISGHATLYWYQQILGQGPKLLIQFQNNGVVDDSQLPKDRFSAERLKGVDSTLKIQPAKLEDSAVYLCASSREVSGGAYNEQFFGPGTRLTVL.

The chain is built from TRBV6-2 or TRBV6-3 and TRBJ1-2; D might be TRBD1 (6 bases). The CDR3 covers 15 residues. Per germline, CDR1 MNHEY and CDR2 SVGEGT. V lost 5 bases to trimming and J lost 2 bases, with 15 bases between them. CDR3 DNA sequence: TGTGCCAGCAGTAACAGCCCTCAGGGGAACTATGGCTACACCTTC. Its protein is CASSNSPQGNYGYTF.

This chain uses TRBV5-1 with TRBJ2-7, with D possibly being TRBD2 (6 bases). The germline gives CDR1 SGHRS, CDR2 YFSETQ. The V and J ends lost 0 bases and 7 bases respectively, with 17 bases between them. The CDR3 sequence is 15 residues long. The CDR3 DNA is TGCGCCAGCAGCTTGGGCGGGGTAAACAAGAGGGAGCAGTACTTC. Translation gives CASSLGGVNKREQYF.

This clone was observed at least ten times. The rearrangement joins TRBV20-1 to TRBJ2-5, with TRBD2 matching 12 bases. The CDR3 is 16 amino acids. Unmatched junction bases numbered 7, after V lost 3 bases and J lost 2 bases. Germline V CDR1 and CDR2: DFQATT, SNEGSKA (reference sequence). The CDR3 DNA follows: TGCAGTGCTAGTCCCGGAGGACTAGCGGGGCAAGAGACCCAGTACTTC. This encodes CSASPGGLAGQETQYF.

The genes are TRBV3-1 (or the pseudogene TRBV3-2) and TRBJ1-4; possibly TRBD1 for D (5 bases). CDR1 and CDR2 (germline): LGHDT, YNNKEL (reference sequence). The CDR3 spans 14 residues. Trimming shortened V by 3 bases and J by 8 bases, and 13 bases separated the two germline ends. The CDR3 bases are TGTGCCAGCAGCCAGTCGGCAGGGCCCGAAAAACTGTTTTTT. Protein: CASSQSAGPEKLFF.

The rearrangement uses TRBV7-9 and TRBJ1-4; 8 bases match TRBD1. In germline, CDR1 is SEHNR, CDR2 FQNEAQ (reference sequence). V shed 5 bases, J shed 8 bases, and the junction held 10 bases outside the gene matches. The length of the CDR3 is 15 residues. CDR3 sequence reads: CASSPRTGLYEKLFF. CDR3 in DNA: TGTGCCAGCAGCCCCCGGACAGGGCTGTACGAAAAACTGTTTTTT.

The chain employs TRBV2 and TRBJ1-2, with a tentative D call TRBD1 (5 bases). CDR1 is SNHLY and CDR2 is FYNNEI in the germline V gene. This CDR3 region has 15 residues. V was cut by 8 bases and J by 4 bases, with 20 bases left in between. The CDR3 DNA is TGTGCCAGCTCCCCCGGACAAGGGTTTGGCTATGGCTACACCTTC. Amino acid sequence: CASSPGQGFGYGYTF.

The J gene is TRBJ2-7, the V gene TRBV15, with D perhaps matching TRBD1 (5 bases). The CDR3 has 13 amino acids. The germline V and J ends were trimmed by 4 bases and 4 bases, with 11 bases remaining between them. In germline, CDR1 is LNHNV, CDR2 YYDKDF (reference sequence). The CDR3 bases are TGTGCCACCAGCATGATCCAGGGATACGAGCAGTACTTC. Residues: CATSMIQGYEQYF.

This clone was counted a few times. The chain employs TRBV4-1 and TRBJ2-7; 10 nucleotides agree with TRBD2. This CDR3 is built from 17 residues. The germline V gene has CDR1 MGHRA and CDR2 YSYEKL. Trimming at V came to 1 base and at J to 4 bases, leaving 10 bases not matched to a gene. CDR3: CASSQGIQRGGIYEQYF. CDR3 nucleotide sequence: TGCGCCAGCAGCCAAGGCATACAGCGGGGGGGCATTTACGAGCAGTACTTC.

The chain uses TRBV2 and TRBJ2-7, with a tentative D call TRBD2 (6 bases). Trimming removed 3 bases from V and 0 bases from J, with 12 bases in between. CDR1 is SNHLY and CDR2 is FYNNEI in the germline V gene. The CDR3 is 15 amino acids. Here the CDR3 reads CASSEFGGSSYEQYF. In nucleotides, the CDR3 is TGTGCCAGCAGTGAGTTCGGGGGTTCCTCCTACGAGCAGTACTTC.

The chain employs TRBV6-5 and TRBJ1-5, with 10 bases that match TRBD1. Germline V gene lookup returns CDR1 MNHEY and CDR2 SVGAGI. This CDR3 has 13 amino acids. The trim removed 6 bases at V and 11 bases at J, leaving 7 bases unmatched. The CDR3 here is CASSPGTGVTQHF. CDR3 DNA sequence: TGTGCCAGCAGCCCCGGGACAGGGGTGACCCAGCATTTT.

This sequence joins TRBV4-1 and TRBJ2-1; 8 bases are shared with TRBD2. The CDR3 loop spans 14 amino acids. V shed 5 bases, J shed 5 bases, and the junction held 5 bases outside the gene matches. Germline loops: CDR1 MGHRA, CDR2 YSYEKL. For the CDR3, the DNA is TGCGCCAGCAGCGTATCAGCGGGGGACAATGAGCAGTTCTTC. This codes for CASSVSAGDNEQFF.

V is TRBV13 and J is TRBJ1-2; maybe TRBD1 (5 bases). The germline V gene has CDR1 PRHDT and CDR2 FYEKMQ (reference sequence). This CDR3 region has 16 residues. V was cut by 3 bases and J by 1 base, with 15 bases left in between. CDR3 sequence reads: CASSLSPDSNNYGYTF. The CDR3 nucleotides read TGTGCCAGCAGCTTGTCTCCAGACAGTAATAACTATGGCTACACCTTC.

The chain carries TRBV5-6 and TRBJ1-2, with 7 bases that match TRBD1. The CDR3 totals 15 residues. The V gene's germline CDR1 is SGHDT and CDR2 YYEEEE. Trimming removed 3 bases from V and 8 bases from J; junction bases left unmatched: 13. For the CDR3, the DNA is TGTGCCAGCAGCTATTCGCCCGGCGCAGGGGGAGGCTACACCTTC. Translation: CASSYSPGAGGGYTF.

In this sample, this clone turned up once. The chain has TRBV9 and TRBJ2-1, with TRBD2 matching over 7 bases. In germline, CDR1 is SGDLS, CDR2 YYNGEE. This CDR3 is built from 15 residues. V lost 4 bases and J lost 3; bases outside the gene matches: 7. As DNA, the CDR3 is TGTGCCAGCAGCTACGGACTAGATGTCTACAATGAGCAGTTCTTC. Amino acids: CASSYGLDVYNEQFF.

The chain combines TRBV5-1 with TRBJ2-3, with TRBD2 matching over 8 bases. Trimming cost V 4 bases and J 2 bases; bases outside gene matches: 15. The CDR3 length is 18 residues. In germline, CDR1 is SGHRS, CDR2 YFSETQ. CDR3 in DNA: TGCGCCAGCAGCGACCAGCGGGGGACGTCGGGGTCCACAGATACGCAGTATTTT. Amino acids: CASSDQRGTSGSTDTQYF.

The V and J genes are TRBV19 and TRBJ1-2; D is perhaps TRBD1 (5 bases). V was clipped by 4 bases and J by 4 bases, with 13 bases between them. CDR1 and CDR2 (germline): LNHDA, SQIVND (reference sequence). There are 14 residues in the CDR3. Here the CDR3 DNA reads TGTGCCAGTAGTACTACAGACAGAGCCTATGGCTACACCTTC. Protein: CASSTTDRAYGYTF.

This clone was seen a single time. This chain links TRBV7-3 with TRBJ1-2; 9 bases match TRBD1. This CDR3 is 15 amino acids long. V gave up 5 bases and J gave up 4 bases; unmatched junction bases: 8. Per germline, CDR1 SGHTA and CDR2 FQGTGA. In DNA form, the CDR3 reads TGTGCCAGCAGCCCGGGACAGGGCCATGGCTATGGCTACACCTTC. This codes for CASSPGQGHGYGYTF.

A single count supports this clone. Here the CDR3 reads CASSYSGQGDYNEQFF. As DNA, the CDR3 is TGTGCCAGCAGTTACTCGGGGCAGGGGGACTACAATGAGCAGTTCTTC. The chain combines TRBV6-5 with TRBJ2-1; TRBD1 matches at 7 bases. This CDR3 is built from 16 residues. From germline, CDR1 is MNHEY and CDR2 SVGAGI. V dropped 0 bases and J dropped 3; count of bases not matched to a gene: 5.

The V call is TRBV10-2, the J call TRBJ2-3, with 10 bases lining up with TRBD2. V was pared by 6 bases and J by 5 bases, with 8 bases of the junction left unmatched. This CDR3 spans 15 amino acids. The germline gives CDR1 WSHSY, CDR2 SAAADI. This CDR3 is CASSPSGGAGDTQYF. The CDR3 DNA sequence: TGCGCCAGCAGCCCCAGCGGGGGGGCTGGAGATACGCAGTATTTT.